This TCR beta chain was sequenced in a study of cytomegalovirus exposure and HLA in healthy donors. General study findings and limits: What a later analysis showed was that several of the most significant clusters appeared linked to common viral pathogens.

Between the trimmed V and J ends, which lost 1 base and 5 bases, there was a span of 7 bases. CDR3 length: 14 amino acids. Germline lookup yields CDR1 SGHRS and CDR2 YFSETQ. With respect to this clone: The target antigen is unknown.

The PCR ran on 60 Vbeta and 13 Jbeta primers. TCRdb's table, derived via immunoSEQ multiplex PCR, lists solely in-frame clones and lacks some. The profile shows under 150,000 clones, roughly 88% of them singletons. This chain joins TRBV5-1 and TRBJ1-6, with TRBD1 as a possible D gene (5 bases). Input material: PBMCs. This TCR came from a man aged 45-65 years in good health and CMV-seronegative. CDR3 residues: CASSLQGDNSPLHF. DNA of the CDR3: TGCGCCAGCAGCTTGCAAGGGGATAATTCACCCCTCCACTTT.